The TCR beta chain under discussion was sequenced for a study of OX40 agonist ivuxolimab in advanced cancers. Whole-study context: Among those enrolled, mean age was 60 years (range roughly 20 to 79) and 75% to 90% were male.

Repertoires were generated with immunoSEQ multiplex PCR, while TCRdb's copy carries only in-frame clones and drops some. This repertoire shows about 77,000 clones, about 83% found once; its top ten account for roughly 0.77%. A word on this clone: What it binds is unknown.

Study conclusions and caveats: Part of the nonresponder group also had normalized T-cell clonal expansion that was low. Blood T cells, both CD4+ and CD8+, expanded clonally by week 6 at 0.1 to 3.0 mg/kg.

Germline assignment: CDR1 MNHNY and CDR2 SVGAGI (reference sequence). V was pared by 6 bases and J by 4 bases, with 11 bases between. The CDR3 runs to 13 residues. With baseline, cycle 4 day 1, and cycle 7 day 1 as timepoints, blood was sampled. The sequenced sample was CD4+ or CD8+ T cells sorted from blood, obtained in a trial of the OX40 agonist ivuxolimab. The clonotype was recovered from an adult with an advanced solid tumor such as melanoma, head and neck, liver or kidney cancer. The V gene is TRBV6-6, the J gene TRBJ2-3; D assignment may be TRBD1 or TRBD2 (5 bases each). CDR3 sequence reads: CASSPRGADTQYF. CDR3 nucleotide sequence: TGTGCCAGCAGCCCGAGGGGTGCAGATACGCAGTATTTT.